The subject of this entry is one T cell receptor (beta chain). Its antigen is still unknown. This sample stems from a study of OX40 agonist ivuxolimab in advanced cancers. Study overall: Having had anti-PD-1, anti-PD-L1 or anti-CTLA-4 therapy before was allowed, and over 35% had some.

Study results and limitations: In a subset of nonresponders, normalized T-cell clonal expansion was also low.

Looked up from germline, CDR1 is MNHEY and CDR2 is SMNVEV (reference sequence). The CDR3 is 12 residues long. The V end was cut by 6 bases, the J end by 7 bases, with 13 bases between. Profiled with immunoSEQ multiplex PCR; TCRdb holds only in-frame clones, not every one. Of nearly 80,000 clones in the sample, roughly 94% were seen once. This receptor was taken from an adult with an advanced solid tumor such as melanoma, head and neck, liver or kidney cancer. The specimen was CD4+ or CD8+ T cells sorted from blood, collected in a trial of the OX40 agonist ivuxolimab. This chain uses TRBV27 with TRBJ2-7; D unclear. DNA of the CDR3: TGTGCCAGCAGAACCCCTCACGGGGAGCAGTACTTC. Translating it yields CASRTPHGEQYF.